Listed below are T cell receptor beta chains from one sample, sequenced in a study of blood T cell repertoires in COVID-19. Using immunoSEQ multiplex PCR, the repertoire was profiled, and TCRdb retains in-frame clones only, with some absent. The sample records about 300,000 clones, approximately 90% being singletons. The source material was peripheral blood. The receptors come from a middle-aged man with acute or convalescent COVID-19. Both conserved end residues are part of each CDR3. D genes are given only for firm matches.

d_gene: TRBD1
v_gene: TRBV10-3
CDR3aa: CAISRQGANSPLHF

d_gene: TRBD2
v_gene: TRBV5-1
CDR3aa: CASSLESLAGGREQYF

d_gene: -
v_gene: TRBV2
CDR3aa: CASSERRDQPQHF

d_gene: -
v_gene: TRBV10-3
CDR3aa: CAISESSANEKLFF

d_gene: -
v_gene: TRBV6-1
CDR3aa: CASSELSGGVGYEQYF

d_gene: -
v_gene: TRBV10-2
CDR3aa: CATLPGSREKLFF

d_gene: -
v_gene: TRBV7-8
CDR3aa: CASSLATAIYEQYF

d_gene: -
v_gene: TRBV5-1
CDR3aa: CASSLDGNSGANVLTF

d_gene: TRBD1
v_gene: TRBV2
CDR3aa: CASIQRTGSSPLHF

d_gene: -
v_gene: TRBV2
CDR3aa: CASSDASPVHF

d_gene: -
v_gene: TRBV3-1/TRBV3-2
CDR3aa: CASGITGHSGNTIYF

d_gene: -
v_gene: TRBV19
CDR3aa: CASSTPGEPTLNTEAFF

d_gene: TRBD1
v_gene: TRBV24-1
CDR3aa: CATSDQGTASGDTQYF

d_gene: TRBD1
v_gene: TRBV13
CDR3aa: CASSLGPVQGQNSPLHF

d_gene: TRBD1
v_gene: TRBV27
CDR3aa: CASSPLDRGNQPQHF

d_gene: -
v_gene: TRBV4-2
CDR3aa: CASSQNTPNTEAFF

d_gene: -
v_gene: TRBV10-1
CDR3aa: CASSEFGQRNTGELFF

d_gene: TRBD1
v_gene: TRBV6-1
CDR3aa: CASSDSGTGRREQYF

d_gene: -
v_gene: TRBV29-1
CDR3aa: CSVGKGMTDTQYF

d_gene: -
v_gene: TRBV5-6
CDR3aa: CASSSLGEIYGYTF

d_gene: -
v_gene: TRBV15
CDR3aa: CATSRDRQGRGGYTF

d_gene: -
v_gene: TRBV6-2/TRBV6-3
CDR3aa: CASSTFPDRMAKNIQYF

d_gene: -
v_gene: TRBV6-6
CDR3aa: CASSYVPGGLGNTIYF

d_gene: TRBD1
v_gene: TRBV6-6
CDR3aa: CASSSGTGGFFGTIYF

d_gene: -
v_gene: TRBV2
CDR3aa: CASSEYSLLNNSPLHF

d_gene: -
v_gene: TRBV7-9
CDR3aa: CASSRLRPGRENEKLFF

d_gene: -
v_gene: TRBV11-2
CDR3aa: CASSPQNPGEGVYEQYF

d_gene: -
v_gene: TRBV3-1/TRBV3-2
CDR3aa: CASSQDLSGNTIYF

d_gene: -
v_gene: TRBV6-5
CDR3aa: CASRPPAGRKQPQHF